This record concerns one TCR beta chain sequence. Its specificity is not known. MiXCR, applied by TCRdb to the 5' RACE reads, yields one record per CDR3 protein. The data hold about 140,000 distinct CDR3 sequences, with 11% to 15% observed a single time. The entry originates in a study of T-cell memory formation after mild COVID-19. The study's findings and limits: The appearance of some responding clones in pre-infection memory suggested that cross-reactive memory joined.

The CDR3 consists of 13 residues. V lost 8 bases to trimming and J lost 5 bases; unmatched junction nucleotides: 6. Germline V gives CDR1 MGHDK, CDR2 SYGVNS. V usage is TRBV25-1 and J usage is TRBJ2-1, with 7 bases lining up with TRBD2. Material for sequencing was PBMCs or a T cell subset sorted from them (not recorded which). The TCR comes from an adult woman who had mild COVID-19 (a few samples of this study predate the infection). Cell type and time point are not known. The CDR3 spells CASGRGLDNEQFF. The CDR3 DNA reads TGTGCCAGCGGGAGAGGACTAGACAATGAGCAGTTCTTC. The variable domain in full, completed from reference TRBV25-1 and TRBJ2-1, reads EADIYQTPRYLVIGTGKKITLECSQTMGHDKMYWYQQDPGMELHLIHYSYGVNSTEKGDLSSESTVSRIRTEHFPLTLESARPSHTSQYLCASGRGLDNEQFFGPGTRLTVL.